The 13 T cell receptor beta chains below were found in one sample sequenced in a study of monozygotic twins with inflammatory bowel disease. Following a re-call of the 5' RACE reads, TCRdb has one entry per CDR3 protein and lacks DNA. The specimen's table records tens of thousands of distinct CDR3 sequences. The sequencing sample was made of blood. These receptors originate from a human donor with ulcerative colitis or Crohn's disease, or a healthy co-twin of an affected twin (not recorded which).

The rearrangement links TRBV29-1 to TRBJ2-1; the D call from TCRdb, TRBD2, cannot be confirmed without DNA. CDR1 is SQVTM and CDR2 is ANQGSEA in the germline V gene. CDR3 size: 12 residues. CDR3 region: CSVGRGGNEQFF.

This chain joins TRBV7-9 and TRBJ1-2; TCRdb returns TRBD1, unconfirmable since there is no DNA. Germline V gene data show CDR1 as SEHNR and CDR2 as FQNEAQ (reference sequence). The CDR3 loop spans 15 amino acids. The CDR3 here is CASSPPGTGGYGYTF.

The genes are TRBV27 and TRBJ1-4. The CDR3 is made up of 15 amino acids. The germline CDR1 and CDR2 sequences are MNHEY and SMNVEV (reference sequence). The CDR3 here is CASNPSGGHGEKLFF.

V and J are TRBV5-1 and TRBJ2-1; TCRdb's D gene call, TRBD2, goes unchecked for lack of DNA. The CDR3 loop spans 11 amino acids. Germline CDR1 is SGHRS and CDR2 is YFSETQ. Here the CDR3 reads CASSSDGLRLF.

CDR3 region: CASRLGRINTGELFF. The chain uses TRBV5-1 and TRBJ2-2. Looked up from germline, CDR1 is SGHRS and CDR2 is YFSETQ. CDR3 length equals 15 residues.

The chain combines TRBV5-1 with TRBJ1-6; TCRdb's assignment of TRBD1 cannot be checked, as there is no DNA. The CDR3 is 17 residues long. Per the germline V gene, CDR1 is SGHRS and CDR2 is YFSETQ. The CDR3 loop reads CASSFGDRGPSNSPLHF.

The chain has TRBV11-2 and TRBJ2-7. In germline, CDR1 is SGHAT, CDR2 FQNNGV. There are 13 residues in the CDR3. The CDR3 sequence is CASSFRQVAEQYF.

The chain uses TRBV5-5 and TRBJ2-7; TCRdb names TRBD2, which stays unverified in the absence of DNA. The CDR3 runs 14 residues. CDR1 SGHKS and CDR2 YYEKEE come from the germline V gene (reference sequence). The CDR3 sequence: CASSLTAGAYEQYF.

CDR3 sequence reads: CASSPPYGSWVSEQYF. The V and J genes are TRBV11-2 and TRBJ2-7; TCRdb's D call of TRBD1 is untestable without DNA. In germline, CDR1 is SGHAT, CDR2 FQNNGV. This CDR3 comprises 16 residues.

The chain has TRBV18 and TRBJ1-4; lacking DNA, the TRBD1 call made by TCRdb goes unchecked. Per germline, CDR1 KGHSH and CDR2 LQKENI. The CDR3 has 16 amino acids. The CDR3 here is CASSPNSGTGREKLFF. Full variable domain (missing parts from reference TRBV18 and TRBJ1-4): NAGVMQNPRHLVRRRGQEARLRCSPMKGHSHVYWYRQLPEEGLKFMVYLQKENIIDESGMPKERFSAEFPKEGPSILRIQQVVRGDSAAYFCASSPNSGTGREKLFFGSGTQLSVL.

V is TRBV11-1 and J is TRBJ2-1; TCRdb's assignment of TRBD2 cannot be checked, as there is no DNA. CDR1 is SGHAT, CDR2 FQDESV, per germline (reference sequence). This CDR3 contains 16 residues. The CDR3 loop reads CASSLDGGYSYNEQFF.

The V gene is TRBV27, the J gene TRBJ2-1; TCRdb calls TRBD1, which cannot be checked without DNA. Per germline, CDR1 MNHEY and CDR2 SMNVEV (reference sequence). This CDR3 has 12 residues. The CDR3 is CASAVTGDEQFF.

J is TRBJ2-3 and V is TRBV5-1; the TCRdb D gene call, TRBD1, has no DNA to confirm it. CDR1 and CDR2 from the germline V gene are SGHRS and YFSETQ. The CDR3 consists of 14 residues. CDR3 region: CASSKDRGEDTQYF.